The 2 T cell receptor beta chains below were found in one sample sequenced in a study of blood T cell repertoires in COVID-19. The repertoire was sequenced with immunoSEQ multiplex PCR; TCRdb's copy has only in-frame clones and lacks some. The data show fewer than 250,000 clones, roughly 86% seen once. The sequencing sample was made of peripheral blood. Receptors were obtained from a woman of 80 years or more with COVID-19, enrolled during active disease.

This chain links TRBV20-1 with TRBJ1-1; D might be TRBD1 (5 bases). V lost 3 bases and J lost 6, with 11 bases in between. CDR3 length: 12 residues. Germline V gene sequence: CDR1 DFQATT, CDR2 SNEGSKA (reference sequence). In DNA form, the CDR3 reads TGCAGTGCTAGTAGGGGTCTCCCTGAAGCTTTCTTT. This gives the protein CSASRGLPEAFF.

This clone occurred once. This chain joins TRBV27 and TRBJ1-4; maybe TRBD1 (5 bases). Trimming stripped 7 bases from V and 3 bases from J, with 6 bases between. This CDR3 is 12 amino acids long. Germline values: CDR1 MNHEY, CDR2 SMNVEV (reference sequence). The CDR3 loop is CASMGPNEKLFF. In DNA, the CDR3 is TGTGCCAGCATGGGGCCTAATGAAAAACTGTTTTTT.